These 20 T cell receptor beta chains were sequenced from one sample in a study of shared clonotypes between healthy human individuals. Profiled with immunoSEQ multiplex PCR; TCRdb holds only in-frame clones, not every one. The sample gives approximately 1,000,000 clones, about 80% of which show up once; roughly 0.83% is in the top ten. Material for sequencing was memory CD4+ T cells from PBMCs. Subset given: CD45RA-negative fraction. Every receptor here comes from a man younger than 35 in good health. Some clones in this sample may be carry-over from other donors' samples.

This chain links TRBV25-1 with TRBJ2-7; tentative D call: TRBD1 (5 bases). CDR1 MGHDK and CDR2 SYGVNS come from the germline V gene. Trimming pared 3 bases from V and 3 bases from J, leaving 9 bases between. This CDR3 has 13 residues. Written as DNA, the CDR3 is TGTGCCAGCAGTGACAGGGTGGGCTACGAGCAGTACTTC. Residues: CASSDRVGYEQYF.

V is TRBV7-9 and J is TRBJ1-2; D gene uncertain. V gave up 1 base and J gave up 8 bases, with 5 bases separating them. Germline CDR1 and CDR2: SEHNR and FQNEAQ (reference sequence). The CDR3 has 11 amino acids. DNA of the CDR3: TGTGCCAGCAGCTTAGAGACCGGCTACACCTTC. Amino acid sequence: CASSLETGYTF. Full variable domain (remainder filled in from reference TRBV7-9 and TRBJ1-2): DTGVSQNPRHKITKRGQNVTFRCDPISEHNRLYWYRQTLGQGPEFLTYFQNEAQLEKSRLLSDRFSAERPKGSFSTLEIQRTEQGDSAMYLCASSLETGYTFGSGTRLTVV.

With respect to this clone: Different DNA sequences within this sample yield the same CDR3. The chain links TRBV27 to TRBJ2-2, with 7 nucleotides matching TRBD1. J gave up 6 bases and V 0 bases, and 1 base lay outside the gene matches. The CDR3 has 14 residues. Germline V gene sequence: CDR1 MNHEY, CDR2 SMNVEV (reference sequence). CDR3 sequence reads: CASSLSQGAGELFF. The CDR3, as DNA: TGTGCCAGCAGTTTATCGCAGGGGGCCGGGGAGCTGTTTTTT.

The chain uses TRBV9 and TRBJ1-4; D call uncertain. This CDR3 is 11 amino acids long. The germline CDR1 and CDR2 sequences are SGDLS and YYNGEE. The V gene lost 0 bases and the J gene lost 7 bases, with 1 base spanning the gap. The CDR3 DNA sequence: TGTGCCAGCAGCGTAGCTGAAAAACTGTTTTTT. Its protein product is CASSVAEKLFF.

The CDR3 sequence: CASSPPGQGAWGYTF. CDR3 nucleotides: TGTGCCAGCTCACCCCCGGGACAGGGGGCATGGGGCTACACCTTC. The V call is TRBV18, the J call TRBJ1-2, with TRBD1 matching over 12 bases. The CDR3 has 15 amino acids. V lost 3 bases, J lost 8 bases, and 7 bases stayed unmatched. The V gene's germline CDR1 is KGHSH and CDR2 LQKENI.

The rearrangement joins TRBV30 to TRBJ2-7; the D is unclear. Germline-derived CDR1 and CDR2 are GTSNPN and SVGIG (reference sequence). With 1 base removed from V and 7 bases from J, the gap between germline ends came to 14 bases. The CDR3 contains 13 residues. The CDR3 nucleotides read TGTGCCTGGAGTGCAGCCCCATTGGGAGAGCAGTACTTC. Translating gives CAWSAAPLGEQYF.

J is TRBJ1-1 and V is TRBV5-1; the match to TRBD1 covers 7 bases. The V and J ends lost 0 bases and 3 bases, in that order; junction bases with no gene match: 2. Germline assignment: CDR1 SGHRS and CDR2 YFSETQ. This CDR3 is 14 amino acids long. CDR3 loop: CASSLGGQYTEAFF. The CDR3 DNA reads TGCGCCAGCAGCTTGGGGGGACAGTACACTGAAGCTTTCTTT.

About this clone itself: The junction and the germline gene differ at one end; a read error may be behind it. This chain joins TRBV19 and TRBJ2-4, with D perhaps TRBD1 or TRBD2 (5 bases each). Per the germline V gene, CDR1 is LNHDA and CDR2 is SQIVND (reference sequence). CDR3 length: 16 amino acids. CDR3 sequence reads: CASSIDFSTGTLSPHF. CDR3 in DNA: TGTGCCAGTAGTATAGATTTTTCTACCGGGACGCTATCCCCACATTTC.

The chain employs TRBV7-3 and TRBJ2-3; weak D call: TRBD2 (6 bases). The CDR3 extends over 15 amino acids. Germline V gene lookup returns CDR1 SGHTA and CDR2 FQGTGA. Trimming pared 5 bases from V and 1 base from J, leaving 13 bases between. For the CDR3, the DNA is TGTGCCAGCAGCGCAGGGAGGTTGGGCACAGATACGCAGTATTTT. Translated: CASSAGRLGTDTQYF. Complete variable domain (other parts from reference TRBV7-3 and TRBJ2-3): GAGVSQTPSNKVTEKGKYVELRCDPISGHTALYWYRQSLGQGPEFLIYFQGTGAADDSGLPNDRFFAVRPEGSVSTLKIQRTERGDSAVYLCASSAGRLGTDTQYFGPGTRLTVL.

V gene TRBV19 combines with J gene TRBJ1-2; D uncertain. Trimming stripped 3 bases from V and 4 bases from J, with 12 bases between. Germline CDR1 and CDR2: LNHDA and SQIVND (reference sequence). CDR3 length: 14 amino acids. CDR3 residues: CASSIRSSLYGYTF. In DNA form, the CDR3 reads TGTGCCAGTAGTATTCGTTCCAGTCTCTATGGCTACACCTTC.

The chain carries TRBV18 and TRBJ1-5, with D perhaps TRBD1 (6 bases). The CDR3 is 18 residues long. V dropped 9 bases and J dropped 3 bases, with 27 bases sitting between them. CDR1 KGHSH and CDR2 LQKENI come from the germline V gene. The CDR3 sequence is CASSYQMLDRDINQPQHF. The CDR3 DNA reads TGTGCCAGTTCTTACCAAATGTTGGATAGGGACATCAATCAGCCCCAGCATTTT.

The rearrangement uses TRBV6-1 and TRBJ2-3, with TRBD1 matching over 9 bases. The CDR3 contains 15 residues. V was pared by 6 bases and J by 3 bases, with 7 bases of the junction left unmatched. Germline-derived CDR1 and CDR2 are MNHNS and SASEGT. CDR3 in DNA: TGTGCCAGCAGACGAGACAGGGGGTGGACAGATACGCAGTATTTT. This gives the protein CASRRDRGWTDTQYF.

On this clone itself: The sample contains more than one DNA sequence encoding this CDR3. The gene calls are TRBV5-1 and TRBJ2-7, with D maybe TRBD2 (6 bases). Germline V gives CDR1 SGHRS, CDR2 YFSETQ. The CDR3 extends over 15 amino acids. V was cut by 0 bases and J by 1 base, with 11 bases left in between. This CDR3 reads CASSLVPGVSYEQYF. In DNA, the CDR3 is TGCGCCAGCAGCTTGGTGCCGGGAGTGTCCTACGAGCAGTACTTC.

Notes on this clone: One base away lies a much larger clone, so this may be a sequencing read error. The V call is TRBV7-6, the J call TRBJ1-4; no firm D call. Germline CDR1 reads SGHVS; CDR2 reads FNYEAQ. The V end lost 1 base, the J end lost 3 bases, and 3 bases lay between the germline ends. CDR3 length: 13 amino acids. CDR3 coding DNA: TGTGCCAGCAGCTTAGAGGCTAATGAAAAACTGTTTTTT. This translates into CASSLEANEKLFF.

This sequence joins TRBV7-9 and TRBJ2-7; 8 bases are shared with TRBD2. Per the germline V gene, CDR1 is SEHNR and CDR2 is FQNEAQ (reference sequence). V trimming: 0 bases; J trimming: 4 bases; junction bases outside the gene matches: 5. The CDR3 contains 15 residues. CDR3 coding DNA: TGTGCCAGCAGCTTAGCAATTAGCGGGGAGTACGAGCAGTACTTC. Residues: CASSLAISGEYEQYF.

This clone was seen more than once but under ten times. The chain combines TRBV19 with TRBJ2-7, with D unclear. Germline lookup yields CDR1 LNHDA and CDR2 SQIVND (reference sequence). Trimming cost V 5 bases and J 6 bases, with 8 bases left between them. This CDR3 spans 11 amino acids. This chain's CDR3 is CASSSKTEQYF. Here the CDR3 DNA reads TGTGCCAGTAGTTCCAAGACCGAGCAGTACTTC.

The genes are TRBV6-1 and TRBJ1-5, with D possibly being TRBD1 (6 bases). Germline V lookup: CDR1 MNHNS, CDR2 SASEGT. Trimming cost V 7 bases and J 3 bases, with 10 bases left between them. This CDR3 is 13 amino acids long. The CDR3, as DNA: TGTGCCAGCAACGGACAGTACAATCAGCCCCAGCATTTT. Its protein is CASNGQYNQPQHF.

V gene TRBV6-6 combines with J gene TRBJ2-5; D gene uncertain. The V end was cut by 0 bases, the J end by 4 bases, with 0 bases between. Germline V gene data show CDR1 as MNHNY and CDR2 as SVGAGI (reference sequence). The CDR3 spans 11 residues. CDR3 region: CASSYSETQYF. The CDR3 DNA is TGTGCCAGCAGTTACTCAGAGACCCAGTACTTC.

The CDR3 spells CASSPANRVVEKLFF. Here the CDR3 DNA reads TGTGCCAGCTCACCAGCTAACAGGGTGGTCGAAAAACTGTTTTTT. V and J are TRBV18 and TRBJ1-4; maybe TRBD1 (6 bases). This CDR3 has 15 residues. CDR1 and CDR2 (germline): KGHSH, LQKENI. Trimming cost V 2 bases and J 8 bases, with 15 bases left between them.

The CDR3 DNA sequence: TGTGCCAGCAGCTTAGCGCCAACAGCTCCTGGGACTGAAAAACTGTTTTTT. It specifies CASSLAPTAPGTEKLFF. This rearrangement joins TRBV7-2 to TRBJ1-4, with D perhaps TRBD1 (5 bases). With 0 bases removed from V and 7 bases from J, the gap between germline ends came to 18 bases. CDR3 length: 17 amino acids. Germline CDR1 reads SGHTA; CDR2 reads FQGNSA.